One and the same sample provided the 26 T cell receptor beta chains below, sequenced in a study of blood T cell repertoires in COVID-19. TCRdb's table, derived via immunoSEQ multiplex PCR, lists solely in-frame clones and lacks some. The data contain under 250,000 clones, roughly 86% of them seen just once; the ten biggest clones take up around 4.2%. The sample consisted of PBMCs or T cells enriched from blood (not recorded which). These receptors were taken from a woman in her twenties or thirties with acute COVID-19.

V gene TRBV19 combines with J gene TRBJ2-2; 8 nucleotides align to TRBD1. V trimming: 1 base; J trimming: 6 bases; junction bases outside the gene matches: 7. The CDR3 is 16 residues long. CDR1 LNHDA and CDR2 SQIVND come from the germline V gene (reference sequence). DNA for the CDR3: TGTGCCAGTAGTATAGGCCCCGGGACAGGTTCCGGGGAGCTGTTTTTT. Translating it yields CASSIGPGTGSGELFF.

A word on this clone: Other DNA sequences from this sample encode an identical CDR3 as well. The chain is built from TRBV18 and TRBJ2-5, with 9 bases fitting TRBD1. CDR1 KGHSH and CDR2 LQKENI come from the germline V gene. The CDR3 extends over 13 amino acids. Trimming cost V 2 bases and J 5 bases; bases outside gene matches: 0. The CDR3 is CASSPGQGETQYF. The CDR3 DNA reads TGTGCCAGCTCACCAGGACAGGGGGAGACCCAGTACTTC.

The chain couples TRBV5-6 to TRBJ1-1, with a possible D match to TRBD1 (6 bases). Germline loops: CDR1 SGHDT, CDR2 YYEEEE. This CDR3 region has 15 residues. Trimming took off 3 bases at V and 7 bases at J, with 19 bases between the two ends. CDR3: CASSSPRGFGGEAFF. The CDR3 nucleotides are TGTGCCAGCAGCTCACCCAGGGGCTTTGGAGGTGAAGCTTTCTTT.

V is TRBV4-3 and J is TRBJ1-6; TRBD1 is a possible D gene (6 bases). Per the germline V gene, CDR1 is LGHNA and CDR2 is YSLEER. This CDR3 is built from 17 residues. V lost 0 bases to trimming and J lost 10 bases, with 19 bases between them. CDR3 nucleotides: TGCGCCAGCAGCCAAGATCGGGCAGGGGACGGGCGATCACCCCTCCACTTT. Translating gives CASSQDRAGDGRSPLHF.

This clone is medium-sized. The rearrangement links TRBV7-3 to TRBJ2-7, with TRBD2 identical over 7 bases. The CDR3 covers 15 residues. V gave up 4 bases and J gave up 1 base; unmatched junction bases: 7. CDR1 is SGHTA and CDR2 is FQGTGA in the germline V gene. CDR3 sequence: CASSSASGPSYEQYF. The CDR3 nucleotides read TGTGCCAGCAGCTCCGCTAGCGGTCCGTCCTACGAGCAGTACTTC.

The rearrangement joins TRBV20-1 to TRBJ2-5; 15 bases map to TRBD2. The CDR3 covers 15 residues. The V segment lost 3 bases and the J segment 5 bases; nucleotides outside the gene matches: 4. Germline loops: CDR1 DFQATT, CDR2 SNEGSKA (reference sequence). CDR3 in DNA: TGCAGTGCTAGTCCCGGACTAGCGGGGGGGGAGACCCAGTACTTC. It encodes CSASPGLAGGETQYF.

The chain uses TRBV28 and TRBJ1-5; D is ambiguous. V lost 6 bases, J lost 0 bases, and 12 bases lay in between. There are 15 residues in the CDR3. Germline assignment: CDR1 MDHEN and CDR2 SYDVKM. CDR3 protein: CASSLRRVSNQPQHF. CDR3 nucleotides: TGTGCCAGCAGCCTCCGACGGGTTAGCAATCAGCCCCAGCATTTT. Combining the CDR3 with reference TRBV28 and TRBJ1-5 gives the whole variable domain DVKVTQSSRYLVKRTGEKVFLECVQDMDHENMFWYRQDPGLGLRLIYFSYDVKMKEKGDIPEGYSVSREKKERFSLILESASTNQTSMYLCASSLRRVSNQPQHFGDGTRLSIL.

The chain is built from TRBV11-2 and TRBJ2-7; 7 bases are a match to TRBD2. Trimming took 2 bases from V and 5 from J; bases not matched to a gene: 6. The germline CDR1 and CDR2 sequences are SGHAT and FQNNGV. This CDR3 is built from 14 residues. CDR3 in amino acids: CASSLRWGGNEQYF. In DNA form, the CDR3 reads TGTGCCAGCAGCTTACGGTGGGGGGGAAACGAGCAGTACTTC. Variable domain in full (rest from reference TRBV11-2 and TRBJ2-7): EAGVAQSPRYKIIEKRQSVAFWCNPISGHATLYWYQQILGQGPKLLIQFQNNGVVDDSQLPKDRFSAERLKGVDSTLKIQPAKLEDSAVYLCASSLRWGGNEQYFGPGTRLTVT.

V gene TRBV15 combines with J gene TRBJ2-7, with TRBD1 matching 8 bases. In germline, CDR1 is LNHNV, CDR2 YYDKDF (reference sequence). The CDR3 has 15 amino acids. Trimming at V came to 1 base and at J to 4 bases, leaving 6 bases not matched to a gene. For the CDR3, the DNA is TGTGCCACCAGCAGAGCCGGGACAGGTTCGTACGAGCAGTACTTC. It yields the protein CATSRAGTGSYEQYF. Together with reference TRBV15 and TRBJ2-7, the CDR3 gives the full variable domain: DAMVIQNPRYQVTQFGKPVTLSCSQTLNHNVMYWYQQKSSQAPKLLFHYYDKDFNNEADTPDNFQSRRPNTSFCFLDIRSPGLGDTAMYLCATSRAGTGSYEQYFGPGTRLTVT.

The J gene is TRBJ1-2, the V gene TRBV6-5; D perhaps matches TRBD1 (6 bases). The germline V gene encodes CDR1 MNHEY and CDR2 SVGAGI. Trimming took 11 bases from V and 7 from J, leaving 26 bases between them. This CDR3 has 15 residues. The CDR3 DNA follows: TGTGCCCGCGACCCTAGGGACAATTTTTTCGGTGGCTACACCTTC. Encoded protein: CARDPRDNFFGGYTF.

V is TRBV19 and J is TRBJ1-5, with TRBD1 identical over 7 bases. V gave up 5 bases and J gave up 0 bases; unmatched junction bases: 10. The CDR3 loop spans 17 amino acids. Germline V gene sequence: CDR1 LNHDA, CDR2 SQIVND (reference sequence). CDR3 in DNA: TGTGCCAGTAGTGTCCGGGACAGTCTTTATAGCAATCAGCCCCAGCATTTT. This codes for CASSVRDSLYSNQPQHF.

The chain employs TRBV7-9 and TRBJ2-5; TRBD1 matches at 8 bases. CDR3 size: 14 residues. The ends lost 2 bases at V and 5 bases at J; junction bases unmatched: 4. Germline V gene sequence: CDR1 SEHNR, CDR2 FQNEAQ (reference sequence). The CDR3 loop is CASSLTRGLETQYF. The CDR3 nucleotides are TGTGCCAGCAGCTTAACCAGGGGGCTGGAGACCCAGTACTTC.

The chain has TRBV5-1 and TRBJ1-1; TRBD1 matches at 7 bases. This CDR3 is built from 16 residues. The V gene end was trimmed by 3 bases and the J gene end by 1 base; junction bases not matched to a gene: 9. Germline lookup yields CDR1 SGHRS and CDR2 YFSETQ. CDR3 coding DNA: TGCGCCAGCAGCTGGGGCCCGACAGGGAGGAACACTGAAGCTTTCTTT. Translating it yields CASSWGPTGRNTEAFF.

CDR3 DNA sequence: TGTGCCAGCTCTCAACAGGGGAAGGACCAGCCCCAGCATTTT. As protein: CASSQQGKDQPQHF. The chain joins TRBV18 to TRBJ1-5, with 7 bases aligning to TRBD1. Germline CDR1 is KGHSH and CDR2 is LQKENI. The CDR3 sequence is 14 residues long. V lost 6 bases and J lost 7; bases outside the gene matches: 9.

This clone is a singleton in its sample. V is TRBV5-1 and J is TRBJ2-1; possible D gene TRBD1, 5 bases. The V gene lost 1 base and the J gene lost 5 bases, with 16 bases spanning the gap. Germline lookup yields CDR1 SGHRS and CDR2 YFSETQ. This CDR3 region has 16 residues. The DNA for the CDR3 is TGCGCCAGCAGCTTGAGGGGTTTAGGGATTGACAATGAGCAGTTCTTC. It specifies CASSLRGLGIDNEQFF. Variable domain in full (rest from reference TRBV5-1 and TRBJ2-1): KAGVTQTPRYLIKTRGQQVTLSCSPISGHRSVSWYQQTPGQGLQFLFEYFSETQRNKGNFPGRFSGRQFSNSRSEMNVSTLELGDSALYLCASSLRGLGIDNEQFFGPGTRLTVL.

A single count supports this clone. The genes are TRBV2 and TRBJ2-7; D is uncertain. Per the germline V gene, CDR1 is SNHLY and CDR2 is FYNNEI. The CDR3 contains 12 residues. V gave up 1 base and J gave up 6 bases, with 7 bases separating them. CDR3 DNA sequence: TGTGCCAGCAGTGAAGTAGTTGTCGAGCAGTACTTC. Translated, it gives CASSEVVVEQYF.

This chain connects TRBV6-2 or TRBV6-3 to TRBJ1-5; D is undetermined. In germline, CDR1 is MNHEY, CDR2 SVGEGT. The germline V and J ends were trimmed by 2 bases and 9 bases, with 11 bases remaining between them. The CDR3 is made up of 13 amino acids. Here the CDR3 reads CASSYPDPGPQHF. CDR3 bases: TGTGCCAGCAGTTACCCCGACCCGGGGCCCCAGCATTTT.

The chain recombines TRBV19 with TRBJ1-4; D gene unclear. This CDR3 contains 16 residues. Looked up from germline, CDR1 is LNHDA and CDR2 is SQIVND (reference sequence). The ends were cut back, 5 bases at V and 11 bases at J, with 24 bases in the middle. The CDR3 spells CASSEGPRRYETKLFF. CDR3 in DNA: TGTGCCAGTAGTGAAGGCCCTAGGAGGTACGAAACCAAACTGTTTTTT.

This chain connects TRBV7-9 to TRBJ2-2, with D possibly matching TRBD1 (6 bases). Germline lookup yields CDR1 SEHNR and CDR2 FQNEAQ (reference sequence). The CDR3 runs to 16 residues. V lost 5 bases and J lost 4, with 17 bases in between. The CDR3 sequence is CASSLSQDSFTGELFF. CDR3 bases: TGTGCCAGCAGCCTCAGCCAGGACAGCTTCACCGGGGAGCTGTTTTTT.

This chain links TRBV30 with TRBJ1-5; 8 bases map to TRBD1. Losses at the gene ends were 3 bases for V and 4 bases for J; bases not matched to a gene: 2. CDR3 size: 13 residues. Looked up from germline, CDR1 is GTSNPN and CDR2 is SVGIG (reference sequence). CDR3 coding DNA: TGTGCCTGGAGGGGACAGGTGAATCAGCCCCAGCATTTT. The encoded protein is CAWRGQVNQPQHF.

The chain uses TRBV5-1 and TRBJ2-3, with 12 bases identical to TRBD2. V was clipped by 6 bases and J by 2 bases; unmatched bases: 16. Germline CDR1 reads SGHRS; CDR2 reads YFSETQ. The CDR3 has 19 amino acids. CDR3 in DNA: TGCGCCAGCACTTGGGTGTTTGGACTAGCGGGAAGGGACACAGATACGCAGTATTTT. As protein: CASTWVFGLAGRDTDTQYF.

This chain connects TRBV6-1 to TRBJ1-1; tentative D call: TRBD1 (6 bases). V lost 1 base and J lost 4, with 7 bases in between. Looked up from germline, CDR1 is MNHNS and CDR2 is SASEGT. The CDR3 is 13 amino acids. The CDR3 nucleotides read TGTGCCAGCAGTGAAGACAGGGTCACTGAAGCTTTCTTT. Its protein is CASSEDRVTEAFF.

V is TRBV2 and J is TRBJ2-5; maybe TRBD2 (5 bases). The CDR3 is 13 amino acids. V was clipped by 9 bases and J by 2 bases, with 13 bases between them. Germline-derived CDR1 and CDR2 are SNHLY and FYNNEI. CDR3 region: CASRAEVQETQYF. DNA of the CDR3: TGTGCCAGTAGAGCGGAGGTACAAGAGACCCAGTACTTC.

The rearrangement links TRBV19 to TRBJ1-5, with D maybe TRBD1 (6 bases). Germline V lookup: CDR1 LNHDA, CDR2 SQIVND (reference sequence). The CDR3 extends over 15 amino acids. The V end was cut by 10 bases, the J end by 3 bases, with 19 bases between. DNA for the CDR3: TGTGCCACCAAGGAGGACAGAAACTACAATCAGCCCCAGCATTTT. Translation gives CATKEDRNYNQPQHF. Variable domain in full (rest from reference TRBV19 and TRBJ1-5): DGGITQSPKYLFRKEGQNVTLSCEQNLNHDAMYWYRQDPGQGLRLIYYSQIVNDFQKGDIAEGYSVSREKKESFPLTVTSAQKNPTAFYLCATKEDRNYNQPQHFGDGTRLSIL.

The chain combines TRBV29-1 with TRBJ1-1; D remains unclear. There are 11 residues in the CDR3. Per the germline V gene, CDR1 is SQVTM and CDR2 is ANQGSEA. The ends were cut back, 4 bases at V and 5 bases at J, with 8 bases in the middle. The CDR3 DNA is TGCAGCGTTGGTGAGGTGACTGAAGCTTTCTTT. It specifies CSVGEVTEAFF.

The chain employs TRBV13 and TRBJ2-2, with 8 positions matching TRBD2. The CDR3 spans 18 residues. CDR1 is PRHDT, CDR2 FYEKMQ, per germline (reference sequence). With V trimmed by 0 bases and J by 2 bases, 8 bases remained unmatched. The CDR3 loop reads CASSLGPERGPNTGELFF. In DNA, the CDR3 is TGTGCCAGCAGCTTAGGTCCCGAGCGGGGGCCAAACACCGGGGAGCTGTTTTTT.